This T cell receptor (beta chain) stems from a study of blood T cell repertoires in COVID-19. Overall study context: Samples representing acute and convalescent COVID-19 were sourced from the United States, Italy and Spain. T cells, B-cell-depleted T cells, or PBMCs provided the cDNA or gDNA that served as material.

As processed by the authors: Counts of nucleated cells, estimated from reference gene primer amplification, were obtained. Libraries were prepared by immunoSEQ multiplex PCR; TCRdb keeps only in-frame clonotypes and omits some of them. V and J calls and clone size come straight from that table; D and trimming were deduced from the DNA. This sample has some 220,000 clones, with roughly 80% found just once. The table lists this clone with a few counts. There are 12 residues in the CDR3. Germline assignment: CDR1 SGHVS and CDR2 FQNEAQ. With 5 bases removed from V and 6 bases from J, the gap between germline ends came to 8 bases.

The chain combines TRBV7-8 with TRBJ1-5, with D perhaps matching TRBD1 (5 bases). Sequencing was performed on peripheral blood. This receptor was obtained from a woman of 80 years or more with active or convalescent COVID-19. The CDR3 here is CASSGDSQPQHF. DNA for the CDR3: TGTGCCAGCAGCGGGGACTCTCAGCCCCAGCATTTT.